The 7 T cell receptor beta chains given below trace back to one sample, sequenced in a study of T cell repertoires in cytomegalovirus infection. One entry per CDR3 protein results from TCRdb running MiXCR on the reads. The sample shows hundreds of thousands of distinct CDR3 sequences, roughly 36% of them seen only once. The antigens of these receptors remain unknown. The material was cultured PBMCs, obtained from culture after CMV antigen stimulation. The receptors were gathered from a human donor in good health (CMV status not recorded). Some clones in this sample may be carry-over from other donors' samples.

The J gene is TRBJ1-3, the V gene TRBV30; TRBD1 is a possible D gene (6 bases). Germline V gene sequence: CDR1 GTSNPN, CDR2 SVGIG (reference sequence). Trimming removed 4 bases from V and 4 bases from J, with 14 bases in between. The CDR3 extends over 14 amino acids. The DNA for the CDR3 is TGTGCCTGGACTGGAGACAGGCGCGGAAACACCATATATTTT. Protein product: CAWTGDRRGNTIYF.

This clonotype occurred many times. The V call is TRBV7-8, the J call TRBJ2-4; no reliable D call. Trimming took 2 bases from V and 5 from J, leaving 4 bases between them. The CDR3 contains 12 residues. Germline CDR1 reads SGHVS; CDR2 reads FQNEAQ. CDR3 in amino acids: CASSLTQNIQYF. The CDR3 DNA reads as TGTGCCAGCAGCTTAACTCAAAACATTCAGTACTTC.

This clonotype was counted between two and nine times. This sequence joins TRBV2 and TRBJ2-7, with TRBD2 identical over 11 bases. The CDR3 consists of 17 residues. Germline V gene sequence: CDR1 SNHLY, CDR2 FYNNEI. The V segment lost 5 bases and the J segment 0 bases; nucleotides outside the gene matches: 9. CDR3 loop: CASSKSGTSGFSYEQYF. The DNA for the CDR3 is TGTGCCAGCAGTAAATCCGGGACTAGCGGTTTCTCCTACGAGCAGTACTTC.

This clonotype was counted only a few times. The chain joins TRBV7-9 to TRBJ1-1, with 8 bases that match TRBD1. The ends lost 3 bases at V and 11 bases at J; junction bases unmatched: 8. From germline, CDR1 is SEHNR and CDR2 FQNEAQ (reference sequence). The CDR3 is 13 residues long. The CDR3 region is CASSLTGAFGAFF. CDR3 DNA: TGTGCCAGCAGCTTGACAGGGGCATTCGGTGCTTTCTTT.

The gene calls are TRBV12-3 or TRBV12-4 and TRBJ1-5; no reliable D call. The length of the CDR3 is 10 residues. Trimming took off 8 bases at V and 9 bases at J, with 8 bases between the two ends. CDR3 loop: CASGRRPQHF. DNA for the CDR3: TGTGCCAGCGGAAGGCGGCCCCAGCATTTT.

The chain is built from TRBV7-2 and TRBJ1-2; 9 bases map to TRBD1. V lost 5 bases to trimming and J lost 3 bases; unmatched junction nucleotides: 4. The CDR3 consists of 14 residues. The V gene's germline CDR1 is SGHTA and CDR2 FQGNSA. The CDR3 loop reads CASSRQGGDYGYTF. The CDR3 DNA follows: TGTGCCAGCAGCCGACAGGGGGGGGACTATGGCTACACCTTC. The whole variable domain, remainder taken from reference TRBV7-2 and TRBJ1-2, is GAGVSQSPSNKVTEKGKDVELRCDPISGHTALYWYRQSLGQGLEFLIYFQGNSAPDKSGLPSDRFSAERTGGSVSTLTIQRTQQEDSAVYLCASSRQGGDYGYTFGSGTRLTVV.

The chain carries TRBV5-1 and TRBJ2-5; a weak D match, TRBD1 (5 bases). This CDR3 region has 16 residues. Germline V gene data show CDR1 as SGHRS and CDR2 as YFSETQ. Trimming left V 4 bases short and J 5 bases short, with 21 bases between. CDR3 nucleotides: TGCGCCAGCAGCATGACCCCCCAAGGGGCGTTGGAGACCCAGTACTTC. This codes for CASSMTPQGALETQYF.